This T cell receptor beta chain was captured by sequencing in a study of shared clonotypes between healthy human individuals. Whole-study findings and limits: Sequencing depth was expected to influence donor clonotype sharing.

Here immunoSEQ multiplex PCR was the method, and the copy in TCRdb shows in-frame clones only, minus some. The sample contains approximately 650,000 clones, nearly 97% of which appear only once. Naive CD8 populations comprised CD45RO-negative cells positively selected for CCR7, excluding terminally differentiated effector memory CD45RA+ cells. CDR1 MDHEN and CDR2 SYDVKM come from the germline V gene. There are 16 residues in the CDR3. The germline V and J ends were trimmed by 9 bases and 0 bases, with 18 bases remaining between them. Comments on this clone: What it recognizes is unknown.

V usage is TRBV28 and J usage is TRBJ1-5, with D possibly matching TRBD1 (6 bases). The sample comprised naive CD8+ T cells sorted from blood. This receptor was identified in a woman aged 25 to 45 in good health. The CDR3 here is CASNRAAVGSNQPQHF. In DNA form, the CDR3 reads TGTGCCAGTAACAGGGCGGCGGTTGGTAGCAATCAGCCCCAGCATTTT.